This record looks at one TCR beta chain sequence and its context. The primer mix had 60 Vbeta and 13 Jbeta primers. The assay was immunoSEQ multiplex PCR, and TCRdb's table has in-frame clones only and misses some. The table shows around 100,000 clones, with roughly 88% occurring only once. This sample was included in a study of cytomegalovirus exposure and HLA in healthy donors. The V end was cut by 3 bases, the J end by 1 base, with 13 bases between. Per germline, CDR1 MDHEN and CDR2 SYDVKM. The CDR3 sequence is 15 residues long. This chain links TRBV28 with TRBJ2-7; tentatively, D is TRBD1 (6 bases). This TCR was sampled from a woman aged 18 to 35 in good health and CMV-seronegative. Material: PBMCs. The CDR3 DNA is TGTGCCAGCAGTTTTCCCCGACAGGTTTCCTACGAGCAGTACTTC. It translates to CASSFPRQVSYEQYF.